The T cell receptor (beta chain) described here comes from a study of cytotoxic CD8 clonotypes in ibrutinib-treated CLL. Study-level background: The cohort had 11 relapsed/refractory and roughly 15 treatment-naive patients, fewer than 18 IGHV unmutated. Mean per-sample yields comprised about 280,000 productive templates and approximately 90,000 productive rearrangements.

Generated by immunoSEQ multiplex PCR, the TCRdb table keeps only in-frame clones and is missing some. The sample lists some 200,000 clones; about three quarters were seen once. TCR beta library input comprised around 2 micrograms of genomic DNA from cryopreserved PBMCs. CDR3 size: 13 residues. V lost 8 bases and J lost 3, with 14 bases in between. Germline CDR1 is MNHEY and CDR2 is SMNVEV (reference sequence). The TCR was taken from a human donor with chronic lymphocytic leukemia. V and J are TRBV27 and TRBJ2-7; D gene unclear. The sample consisted of PBMCs, taken after 12 months of ibrutinib treatment. CDR3 region: CASRDPRNYEQYF. As DNA, the CDR3 is TGTGCCAGCCGAGACCCCCGGAACTACGAGCAGTACTTC.